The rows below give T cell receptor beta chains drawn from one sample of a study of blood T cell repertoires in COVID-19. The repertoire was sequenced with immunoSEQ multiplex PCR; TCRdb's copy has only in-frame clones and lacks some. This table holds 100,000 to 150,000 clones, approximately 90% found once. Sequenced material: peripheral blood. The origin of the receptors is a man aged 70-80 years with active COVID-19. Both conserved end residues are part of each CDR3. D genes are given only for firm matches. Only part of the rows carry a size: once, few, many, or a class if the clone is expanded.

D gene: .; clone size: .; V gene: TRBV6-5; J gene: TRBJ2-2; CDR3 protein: CASRWDNRKTGELFF; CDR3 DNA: TGTGCCAGCAGGTGGGACAATCGGAAAACCGGGGAGCTGTTTTTT
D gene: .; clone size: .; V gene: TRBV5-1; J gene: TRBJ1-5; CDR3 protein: CASSLEGLSNQPQHF; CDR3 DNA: TGCGCCAGCAGCTTGGAGGGGTTATCCAATCAGCCCCAGCATTTT
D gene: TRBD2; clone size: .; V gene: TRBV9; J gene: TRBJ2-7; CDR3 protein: CASSVGLAASYEQYF; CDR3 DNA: TGTGCCAGCAGCGTAGGACTAGCGGCTTCATACGAGCAGTACTTC
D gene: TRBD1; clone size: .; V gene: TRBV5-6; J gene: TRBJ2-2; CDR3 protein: CASSSRQGPGELFF; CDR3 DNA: TGTGCCAGCAGCTCGAGACAGGGTCCCGGGGAGCTGTTTTTT
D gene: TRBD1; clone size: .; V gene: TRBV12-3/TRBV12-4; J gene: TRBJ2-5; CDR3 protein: CATGTGSQETQYF; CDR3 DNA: TGTGCCACCGGGACAGGTAGCCAAGAGACCCAGTACTTC
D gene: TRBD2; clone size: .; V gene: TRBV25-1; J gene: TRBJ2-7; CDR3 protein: CASSGAGKFYEQYF; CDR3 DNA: TGTGCCAGCAGTGGAGCGGGAAAATTCTACGAGCAGTACTTC
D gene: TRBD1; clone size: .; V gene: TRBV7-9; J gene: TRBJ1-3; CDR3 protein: CASSSYDRGRGNTIYF; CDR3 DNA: TGTGCCAGCAGCTCTTACGACAGGGGGAGAGGAAACACCATATATTTT
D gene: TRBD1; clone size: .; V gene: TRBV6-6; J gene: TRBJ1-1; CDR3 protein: CASRSTGGSTEAFF; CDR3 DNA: TGTGCCAGCAGATCCACAGGGGGATCCACTGAAGCTTTCTTT
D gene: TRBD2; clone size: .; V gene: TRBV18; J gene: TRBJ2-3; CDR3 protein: CASSPWTSRDTQYF; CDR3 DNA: TGTGCCAGCTCACCCTGGACTAGCCGCGATACGCAGTATTTT
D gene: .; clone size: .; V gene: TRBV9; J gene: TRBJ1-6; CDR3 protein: CASSVGRQLTFNSPLHF; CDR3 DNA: TGTGCCAGCAGCGTAGGAAGACAGCTAACCTTTAATTCACCCCTCCACTTT
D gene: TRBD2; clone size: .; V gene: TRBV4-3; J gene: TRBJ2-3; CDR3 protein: CASSQDLAGGYTDTQYF; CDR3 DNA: TGCGCCAGCAGCCAAGATCTAGCGGGAGGCTACACAGATACGCAGTATTTT
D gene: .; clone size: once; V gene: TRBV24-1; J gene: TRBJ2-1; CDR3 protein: CATSGAGVNEQFF; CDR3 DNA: TGTGCCACCAGTGGGGCTGGCGTTAATGAGCAGTTCTTC
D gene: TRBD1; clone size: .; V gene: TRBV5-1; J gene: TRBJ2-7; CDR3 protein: CASSLGVGTGSYEQYF; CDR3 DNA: TGCGCCAGCAGCTTAGGAGTCGGGACAGGGTCCTACGAGCAGTACTTC
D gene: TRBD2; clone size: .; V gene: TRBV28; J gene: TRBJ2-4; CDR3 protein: CASTNGGEGLPYF; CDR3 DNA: TGTGCCAGCACCAACGGGGGGGAGGGCCTTCCGTACTTC
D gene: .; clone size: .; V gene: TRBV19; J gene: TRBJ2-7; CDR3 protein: CASSKAAGTYEQYF; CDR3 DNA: TGTGCCAGTAGTAAGGCGGCGGGGACCTACGAGCAGTACTTC
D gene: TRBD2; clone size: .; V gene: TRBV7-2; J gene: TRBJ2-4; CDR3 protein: CASSSSGADKNIQYF; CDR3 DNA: TGTGCCAGCAGCTCAAGCGGGGCCGACAAAAACATTCAGTACTTC
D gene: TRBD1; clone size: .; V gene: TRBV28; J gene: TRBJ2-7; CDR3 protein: CASRTDRVRGGEQYF; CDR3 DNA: TGTGCCAGCAGGACCGACAGGGTCAGGGGCGGCGAGCAGTACTTC
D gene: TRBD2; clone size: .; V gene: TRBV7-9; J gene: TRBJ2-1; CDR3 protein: CASSRRTSGRNEQFF; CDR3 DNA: TGTGCCAGCAGCCGCAGGACTAGCGGGAGGAATGAGCAGTTCTTC
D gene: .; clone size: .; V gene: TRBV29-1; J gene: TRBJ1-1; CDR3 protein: CSVEGGQLEAFF; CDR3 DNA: TGCAGCGTTGAAGGGGGGCAGCTTGAAGCTTTCTTT
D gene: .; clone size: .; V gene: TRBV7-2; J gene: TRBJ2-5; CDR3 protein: CASSLGYGRTQETQYF; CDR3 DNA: TGTGCCAGCAGCTTGGGGTATGGGAGGACCCAAGAGACCCAGTACTTC
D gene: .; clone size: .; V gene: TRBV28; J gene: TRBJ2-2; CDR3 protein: CASSLKSTGELFF; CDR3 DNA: TGTGCCAGCAGTTTAAAGAGCACCGGGGAGCTGTTTTTT
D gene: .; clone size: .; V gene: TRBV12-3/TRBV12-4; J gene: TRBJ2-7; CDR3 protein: CASSLVRGEQYF; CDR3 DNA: TGTGCCAGCAGTTTAGTTCGGGGCGAGCAGTACTTC
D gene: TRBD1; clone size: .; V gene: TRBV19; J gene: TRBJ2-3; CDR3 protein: CASSTSGGWGTDTQYF; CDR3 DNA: TGTGCCAGTAGTACATCAGGGGGCTGGGGCACAGATACGCAGTATTTT
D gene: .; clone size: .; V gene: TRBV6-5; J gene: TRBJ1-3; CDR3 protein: CAIGPRGPSGNTIYF; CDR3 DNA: TGTGCCATCGGTCCCAGGGGACCCTCTGGAAACACCATATATTTT
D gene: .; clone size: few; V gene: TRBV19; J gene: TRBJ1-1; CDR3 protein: CASSPPAGYKTFLEAFF; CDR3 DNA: TGTGCCAGTAGTCCCCCGGCAGGCTATAAGACCTTCCTTGAAGCTTTCTTT
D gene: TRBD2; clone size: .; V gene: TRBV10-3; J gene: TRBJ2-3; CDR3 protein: CAISEWEGGDTQYF; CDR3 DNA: TGTGCCATCAGTGAGTGGGAGGGTGGAGATACGCAGTATTTT
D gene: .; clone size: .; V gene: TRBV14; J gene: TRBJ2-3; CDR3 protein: CASSLLATSTDTQYF; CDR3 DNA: TGTGCCAGCAGCCTCCTAGCAACTAGCACAGATACGCAGTATTTT
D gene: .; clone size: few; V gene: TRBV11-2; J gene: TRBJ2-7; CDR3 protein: CASSLQISYEQYF; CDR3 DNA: TGTGCCAGCAGCTTACAGATTTCCTACGAGCAGTACTTC
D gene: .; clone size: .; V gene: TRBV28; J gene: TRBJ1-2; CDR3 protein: CASSLPQGNYGYTF; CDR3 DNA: TGTGCCAGCAGTTTACCCCAGGGCAACTATGGCTACACCTTC
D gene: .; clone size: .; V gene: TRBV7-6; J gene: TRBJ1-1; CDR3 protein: CASSFQANTEAFF; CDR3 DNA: TGTGCCAGCAGCTTTCAGGCGAACACTGAAGCTTTCTTT
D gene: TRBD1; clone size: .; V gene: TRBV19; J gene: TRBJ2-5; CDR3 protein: CASRKTSTGKETQYF; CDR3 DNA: TGTGCCAGTAGGAAAACTTCGACAGGGAAGGAGACCCAGTACTTC
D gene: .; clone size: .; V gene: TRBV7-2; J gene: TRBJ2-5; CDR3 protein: CASSQRGGETQYF; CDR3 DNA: TGTGCCAGCAGCCAAAGGGGGGGGGAGACCCAGTACTTC
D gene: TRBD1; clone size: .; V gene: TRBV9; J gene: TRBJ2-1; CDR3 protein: CASSALSGTGSREQFF; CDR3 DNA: TGTGCCAGCAGCGCCCTCTCCGGGACAGGGTCACGTGAGCAGTTCTTC
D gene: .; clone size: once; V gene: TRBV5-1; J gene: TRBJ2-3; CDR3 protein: CASGRGRTDTQYF; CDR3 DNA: TGCGCCAGCGGCAGGGGACGGACAGATACGCAGTATTTT
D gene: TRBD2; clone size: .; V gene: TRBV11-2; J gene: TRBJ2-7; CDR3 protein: CASRGKRAGGYEQYF; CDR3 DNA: TGTGCCAGCAGGGGAAAGCGTGCGGGGGGATACGAGCAGTACTTC
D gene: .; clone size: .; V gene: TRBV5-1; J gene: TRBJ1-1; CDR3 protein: CASSLWRNTEAFF; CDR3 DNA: TGCGCCAGCAGCTTGTGGAGGAACACTGAAGCTTTCTTT
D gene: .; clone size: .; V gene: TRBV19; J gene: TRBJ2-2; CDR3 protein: CASSGGSGSNTGELFF; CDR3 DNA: TGTGCCAGTAGTGGTGGGAGCGGATCGAACACCGGGGAGCTGTTTTTT
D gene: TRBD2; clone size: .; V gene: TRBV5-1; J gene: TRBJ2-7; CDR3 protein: CASSPGGTVSYEQYF; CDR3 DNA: TGCGCCAGCAGTCCGGGGGGGACGGTCTCCTACGAGCAGTACTTC
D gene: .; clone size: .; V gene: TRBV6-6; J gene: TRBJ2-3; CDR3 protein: CASSSVREETDTQYF; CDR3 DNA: TGTGCCAGCAGTTCTGTGCGGGAAGAGACAGATACGCAGTATTTT
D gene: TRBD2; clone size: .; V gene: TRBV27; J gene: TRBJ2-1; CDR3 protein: CASSLYSGAGDNEQFF; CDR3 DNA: TGTGCCAGCAGTCTATATAGCGGGGCAGGGGATAATGAGCAGTTCTTC
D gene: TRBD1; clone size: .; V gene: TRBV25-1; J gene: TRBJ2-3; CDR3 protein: CASQPGQSTDTQYF; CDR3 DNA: TGTGCCAGCCAACCGGGACAGTCCACAGATACGCAGTATTTT
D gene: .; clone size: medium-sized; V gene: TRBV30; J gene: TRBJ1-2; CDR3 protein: CAWNPQGVDYGYTF; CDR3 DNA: TGTGCCTGGAACCCCCAGGGTGTAGACTATGGCTACACCTTC